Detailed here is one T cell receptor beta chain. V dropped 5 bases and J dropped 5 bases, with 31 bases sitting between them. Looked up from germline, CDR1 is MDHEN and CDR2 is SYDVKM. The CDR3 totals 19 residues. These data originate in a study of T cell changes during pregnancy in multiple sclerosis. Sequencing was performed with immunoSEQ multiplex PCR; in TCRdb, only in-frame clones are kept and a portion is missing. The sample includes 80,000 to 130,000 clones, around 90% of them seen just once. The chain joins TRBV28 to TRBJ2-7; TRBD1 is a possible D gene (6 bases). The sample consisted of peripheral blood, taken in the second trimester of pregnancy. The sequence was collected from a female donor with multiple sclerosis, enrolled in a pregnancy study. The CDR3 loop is CASSPLLVRGNRDLDEQYF. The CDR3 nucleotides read TGTGCCAGCAGTCCGCTATTAGTCCGGGGCAACAGGGACCTCGACGAGCAGTACTTC. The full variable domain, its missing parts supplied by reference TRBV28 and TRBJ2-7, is DVKVTQSSRYLVKRTGEKVFLECVQDMDHENMFWYRQDPGLGLRLIYFSYDVKMKEKGDIPEGYSVSREKKERFSLILESASTNQTSMYLCASSPLLVRGNRDLDEQYFGPGTRLTVT.